The 14 T cell receptor beta chains presented below share a single source sample, sequenced in a study of shared clonotypes between healthy human individuals. Here immunoSEQ multiplex PCR was the method, and the copy in TCRdb shows in-frame clones only, minus some. Of hundreds of thousands of clones listed, about 80% are singletons. Sequenced: PBMCs. These receptors were taken from a woman between 35 and 50 years old in good health. Some clones in this sample may be carry-over from other donors' samples.

This chain connects TRBV11-2 to TRBJ2-7, with 7 positions matching TRBD1. J was trimmed by 0 bases and V by 5 bases; bases with no gene match: 13. The CDR3 is 17 residues long. Germline lookup yields CDR1 SGHAT and CDR2 FQNNGV. CDR3 residues: CASSPLRQGLGSYEQYF. The CDR3 DNA sequence: TGTGCCAGCAGCCCCTTACGACAGGGTTTGGGCTCCTACGAGCAGTACTTC.

V gene TRBV2 combines with J gene TRBJ2-7; weak D call: TRBD1 (5 bases). Germline V gene sequence: CDR1 SNHLY, CDR2 FYNNEI. This CDR3 comprises 15 residues. V gave up 4 bases and J gave up 6 bases, with 19 bases separating them. This chain's CDR3 is CASSVAEQAKGEQYF. The CDR3 coding sequence is TGTGCCAGCAGTGTTGCGGAACAGGCCAAGGGCGAGCAGTACTTC. The variable domain in full, with the rest retrieved from reference TRBV2 and TRBJ2-7, is EPEVTQTPSHQVTQMGQEVILRCVPISNHLYFYWYRQILGQKVEFLVSFYNNEISEKSEIFDDQFSVERPDGSNFTLKIRSTKLEDSAMYFCASSVAEQAKGEQYFGPGTRLTVT.

V gene TRBV28 combines with J gene TRBJ1-3; D might be TRBD1 (5 bases). The CDR3 covers 17 residues. Germline V gives CDR1 MDHEN, CDR2 SYDVKM. Trimming took 4 bases from V and 0 from J, leaving 16 bases between them. CDR3: CASSSQSGGGSGNTIYF. The DNA of the CDR3 is TGTGCCAGCAGTTCACAATCCGGGGGGGGCTCTGGAAACACCATATATTTT.

This clone was counted ten times or more. The chain has TRBV9 and TRBJ2-3; D is tentatively TRBD1 or TRBD2 (5 bases each). This CDR3 region has 16 residues. V lost 4 bases to trimming and J lost 1 base, with 16 bases between them. Germline CDR1 and CDR2: SGDLS and YYNGEE. The CDR3: CASSTTRDARTDTQYF. DNA for the CDR3: TGTGCCAGCAGCACCACCCGGGACGCCCGCACAGATACGCAGTATTTT. Looking up the rest from reference TRBV9 and TRBJ2-3 gives the full variable domain: DSGVTQTPKHLITATGQRVTLRCSPRSGDLSVYWYQQSLDQGLQFLIQYYNGEERAKGNILERFSAQQFPDLHSELNLSSLELGDSALYFCASSTTRDARTDTQYFGPGTRLTVL.

This chain connects TRBV2 to TRBJ2-7; 13 bases match TRBD2. V lost 8 bases to trimming and J lost 4 bases; unmatched junction nucleotides: 8. Germline CDR1 reads SNHLY; CDR2 reads FYNNEI. This CDR3 contains 15 residues. This CDR3 is CASYAGLAGEYEQYF. CDR3 DNA: TGTGCCAGCTATGCAGGACTAGCGGGAGAATACGAGCAGTACTTC.

J is TRBJ2-7 and V is TRBV4-1; 7 bases are shared with TRBD2. This CDR3 spans 15 amino acids. V dropped 0 bases and J dropped 2; count of bases not matched to a gene: 4. Germline assignment: CDR1 MGHRA and CDR2 YSYEKL. In nucleotides, the CDR3 is TGCGCCAGCAGCCAAGATCCTAGCGGAACCTACGAGCAGTACTTC. Encoded protein: CASSQDPSGTYEQYF.

Note on this clone: This could be a read error, since a much larger clone is one nucleotide away. Different DNA sequences within this sample yield the same CDR3. V is TRBV12-5 and J is TRBJ2-3; D is undetermined. This CDR3 spans 14 amino acids. V was trimmed by 1 base and J by 0 bases, leaving 5 bases between them. Looked up from germline, CDR1 is LGHNT and CDR2 is FRNRAP. The CDR3 here is CASGLGSSTDTQYF. The CDR3 DNA reads TGTGCTAGTGGTTTGGGATCGAGCACAGATACGCAGTATTTT. Filled out from reference TRBV12-5 and TRBJ2-3, the complete variable domain reads DARVTQTPRHKVTEMGQEVTMRCQPILGHNTVFWYRQTMMQGLELLAYFRNRAPLDDSGMPKDRFSAEMPDATLATLKIQPSEPRDSAVYFCASGLGSSTDTQYFGPGTRLTVL.

The chain employs TRBV7-3 and TRBJ2-5; D remains ambiguous. V was cut by 5 bases and J by 5 bases, with 12 bases left in between. Germline values: CDR1 SGHTA, CDR2 FQGTGA. The CDR3 sequence is 13 residues long. The CDR3 loop reads CASSPQVWETQYF. The CDR3 nucleotides are TGTGCCAGCAGCCCCCAGGTCTGGGAGACCCAGTACTTC.

This clone came up once. This chain links TRBV10-3 with TRBJ2-1, with TRBD2 matching 11 bases. CDR1 ENHRY and CDR2 SYGVKD come from the germline V gene. The CDR3 consists of 14 residues. The trim removed 6 bases at V and 9 bases at J, leaving 7 bases unmatched. CDR3 in amino acids: CAIRTSGIAGEQFF. The CDR3 bases are TGTGCCATCAGGACTAGCGGGATAGCAGGTGAGCAGTTCTTC.

The V and J genes are TRBV6-5 and TRBJ2-2; 7 nucleotides match TRBD2. Germline CDR1 MNHEY, CDR2 SVGAGI. Trimming took 10 bases from V and 0 from J; bases not matched to a gene: 5. This CDR3 comprises 14 residues. The chain's CDR3 is CAIGRLTNTGELFF. The CDR3 DNA reads TGTGCCATCGGGAGGTTGACGAACACCGGGGAGCTGTTTTTT.

The chain employs TRBV6-1 and TRBJ2-2; 7 bases are a match to TRBD1. With 6 bases clipped from V and 9 bases from J, the junction kept 4 bases outside the gene matches. CDR3 length: 12 amino acids. The germline gives CDR1 MNHNS, CDR2 SASEGT. The CDR3 sequence: CASREQGRELFF. The CDR3 DNA follows: TGTGCCAGCAGGGAACAGGGGAGGGAGCTGTTTTTT.

Only one count was recorded for this clone. The J gene is TRBJ2-1, the V gene TRBV9, with D perhaps matching TRBD2 (5 bases). The CDR3 has 15 residues. V lost 0 bases to trimming and J lost 8 bases, with 15 bases between them. Germline V gene sequence: CDR1 SGDLS, CDR2 YYNGEE. CDR3 coding DNA: TGTGCCAGCAGCGTAGCTTTGCTAGCTAGGGATGAGCAGTTCTTC. This codes for CASSVALLARDEQFF. The whole variable domain, filled in from reference TRBV9 and TRBJ2-1, reads DSGVTQTPKHLITATGQRVTLRCSPRSGDLSVYWYQQSLDQGLQFLIQYYNGEERAKGNILERFSAQQFPDLHSELNLSSLELGDSALYFCASSVALLARDEQFFGPGTRLTVL.

This clone appeared a few times. The V call is TRBV11-3, the J call TRBJ2-1; 14 nucleotides align to TRBD2. The CDR3 sequence is 15 residues long. Germline trimming cut 5 bases from V and 8 bases from J; bases unmatched to any gene: 5. Germline CDR1 is SGHNT and CDR2 is YENEEA. The CDR3 DNA reads TGTGCCAGCAGCCAGGGACTAGCGGGAGTTGATGAGCAGTTCTTC. Its translation: CASSQGLAGVDEQFF.

This rearrangement joins TRBV5-1 to TRBJ2-3; possible D gene TRBD1, 5 bases. V dropped 7 bases and J dropped 4 bases, with 22 bases sitting between them. In germline, CDR1 is SGHRS, CDR2 YFSETQ. This CDR3 region has 16 residues. The CDR3 spells CASSGWGLRSSDTQYF. CDR3 in DNA: TGCGCCAGCTCAGGGTGGGGCTTACGGTCCTCAGATACGCAGTATTTT.